The 28 T cell receptor beta chains below all came from one sample that was sequenced in a study of identifying expanded T cells in peripheral blood. Using immunoSEQ multiplex PCR, the repertoire was profiled, and TCRdb retains in-frame clones only, with some absent. Found here are 70,000 to 100,000 clones, 85% to 90% of them singletons; the top ten hold roughly 19%. The sequencing sample was made of blood. These receptors originate from a person aged 18 to 69 in good health.

This clone was seen a single time. The chain uses TRBV7-9 and TRBJ1-2; 7 positions match TRBD1. Germline CDR1 is SEHNR and CDR2 is FQNEAQ (reference sequence). The CDR3 spans 14 residues. The trim removed 7 bases at V and 2 bases at J, leaving 7 bases unmatched. This CDR3 is CASIRTGANYGYTF. The CDR3 DNA reads as TGTGCCAGCATCAGGACAGGAGCGAACTATGGCTACACCTTC. The complete variable domain, with remaining parts taken from reference TRBV7-9 and TRBJ1-2, reads DTGVSQNPRHKITKRGQNVTFRCDPISEHNRLYWYRQTLGQGPEFLTYFQNEAQLEKSRLLSDRFSAERPKGSFSTLEIQRTEQGDSAMYLCASIRTGANYGYTFGSGTRLTVV.

This chain connects TRBV5-4 to TRBJ1-1; the match to TRBD1 covers 7 bases. V dropped 1 base and J dropped 0; count of bases not matched to a gene: 3. The CDR3 covers 15 residues. CDR1 is SGHNT and CDR2 is YYREEE in the germline V gene (reference sequence). The DNA of the CDR3 is TGTGCCAGCAGCTTGTGGACAGGAGTGAACACTGAAGCTTTCTTT. It encodes CASSLWTGVNTEAFF.

This chain joins TRBV5-1 and TRBJ2-2; possibly TRBD2 for D (6 bases). The CDR3 is 15 residues long. In germline, CDR1 is SGHRS, CDR2 YFSETQ. Trimming took off 0 bases at V and 4 bases at J, with 10 bases between the two ends. The DNA for the CDR3 is TGCGCCAGCAGCTTGGGCCAGGGAGGCACCGGGGAGCTGTTTTTT. It encodes CASSLGQGGTGELFF.

This clone occurred a few times. The chain uses TRBV7-6 and TRBJ1-6, with 10 positions matching TRBD1. CDR1 is SGHVS, CDR2 FNYEAQ, per germline. The CDR3 length is 15 residues. V lost 5 bases, J lost 7 bases, and 5 bases stayed unmatched. The CDR3 sequence: CASSASTGGNSPLHF. DNA for the CDR3: TGTGCCAGCAGCGCGTCGACAGGGGGCAATTCACCCCTCCACTTT.

This clone is a singleton in its sample. The CDR3 here is CASSSPTGASYEQYF. As DNA, the CDR3 is TGTGCCAGCAGCTCCCCAACGGGGGCTTCCTACGAGCAGTACTTC. V is TRBV7-2 and J is TRBJ2-7; TRBD1 or TRBD2 may be the D gene (6 bases each). In germline, CDR1 is SGHTA, CDR2 FQGNSA. V gave up 4 bases and J gave up 1 base, with 14 bases separating them. This CDR3 comprises 15 residues.

This chain joins TRBV5-1 and TRBJ2-5; D remains unclear. Between the trimmed V and J ends, which lost 2 bases and 0 bases, there was a span of 2 bases. Germline CDR1 reads SGHRS; CDR2 reads YFSETQ. This CDR3 comprises 12 residues. The CDR3 DNA reads TGCGCCAGCAGCTTTAACCAAGAGACCCAGTACTTC. Its translation: CASSFNQETQYF.

The chain has TRBV4-3 and TRBJ1-1; unclear D gene. The V end lost 1 base, the J end lost 7 bases, and 10 bases lay between the germline ends. The CDR3 extends over 13 amino acids. Germline CDR1 is LGHNA and CDR2 is YSLEER. CDR3 sequence reads: CASSQGRPFEAFF. The CDR3 DNA is TGCGCCAGCAGCCAAGGCAGGCCGTTTGAAGCTTTCTTT.

The CDR3 loop reads CASSWNPGQFDNYGYTF. The CDR3 DNA reads TGCGCCAGCAGCTGGAATCCGGGACAGTTTGATAACTATGGCTACACCTTC. The chain is built from TRBV5-1 and TRBJ1-2, with 7 bases fitting TRBD1. This CDR3 is built from 17 residues. The germline V gene has CDR1 SGHRS and CDR2 YFSETQ. After removal of 3 bases from V and 1 base from J, the junction contained 12 bases not matched to a gene. Based on the CDR3 plus reference TRBV5-1 and TRBJ1-2, the full variable domain is KAGVTQTPRYLIKTRGQQVTLSCSPISGHRSVSWYQQTPGQGLQFLFEYFSETQRNKGNFPGRFSGRQFSNSRSEMNVSTLELGDSALYLCASSWNPGQFDNYGYTFGSGTRLTVV.

The gene calls are TRBV4-1 and TRBJ2-7, with D uncertain. V was pared by 0 bases and J by 0 bases, with 12 bases between. Germline lookup yields CDR1 MGHRA and CDR2 YSYEKL. CDR3 length: 16 amino acids. The CDR3 DNA reads TGCGCCAGCAGCCAAGACTGGGCAGGTAGCTCCTACGAGCAGTACTTC. It translates to CASSQDWAGSSYEQYF.

The chain links TRBV19 to TRBJ1-2; D is ambiguous. Germline loops: CDR1 LNHDA, CDR2 SQIVND (reference sequence). Trimming cost V 0 bases and J 4 bases, with 15 bases left between them. The length of the CDR3 is 16 residues. CDR3 bases: TGTGCCAGTAGTATAGATAGGAGTCAGTCGCGCTATGGCTACACCTTC. Translated, it gives CASSIDRSQSRYGYTF.

Concerning this clone: Its ends do not fully match the called genes, so a read error is possible. The same CDR3 arises from other DNA sequences in this sample as well. The V call is TRBV7-2, the J call TRBJ1-3, with no clear D. Per the germline V gene, CDR1 is SGHTA and CDR2 is FQGNSA. The CDR3 is made up of 13 amino acids. This chain's CDR3 is CASSLGPGNTIYF. CDR3 nucleotide sequence: TGTGCCAGCAGCTTAGGCCCTGGAAATACCATATATTTT.

V and J are TRBV27 and TRBJ2-5; 9 nucleotides agree with TRBD1. The CDR3 spans 18 residues. V was clipped by 3 bases and J by 3 bases; unmatched bases: 14. CDR1 and CDR2 from the germline V gene are MNHEY and SMNVEV (reference sequence). CDR3 residues: CASSFNRGRRWVKETQYF. CDR3 nucleotide sequence: TGTGCCAGCAGTTTTAACAGGGGGCGCAGGTGGGTTAAAGAGACCCAGTACTTC.

The V gene is TRBV2, the J gene TRBJ2-5; 8 bases fit TRBD2. The germline V gene encodes CDR1 SNHLY and CDR2 FYNNEI. With 1 base clipped from V and 3 bases from J, the junction kept 1 base outside the gene matches. The CDR3 covers 14 residues. CDR3 coding DNA: TGTGCCAGCAGTGAAGTCGGGAGGGAAGAGACCCAGTACTTC. Translated: CASSEVGREETQYF.

The V call is TRBV4-3, the J call TRBJ1-5; D is unresolved. The V end lost 0 bases, the J end lost 5 bases, and 5 bases lay between the germline ends. The CDR3 has 13 amino acids. Germline V gene lookup returns CDR1 LGHNA and CDR2 YSLEER. The CDR3 protein is CASSQDLYQPQHF. The CDR3 region has the DNA TGCGCCAGCAGCCAAGATCTGTATCAGCCCCAGCATTTT.

The chain links TRBV5-1 to TRBJ1-1, with D unresolved. Per germline, CDR1 SGHRS and CDR2 YFSETQ. V dropped 2 bases and J dropped 1 base, with 6 bases sitting between them. CDR3 length: 13 amino acids. The chain's CDR3 is CASSFIGNTEAFF. Written as DNA, the CDR3 is TGCGCCAGCAGCTTCATCGGGAACACTGAAGCTTTCTTT.

The chain employs TRBV7-2 and TRBJ2-1; 8 bases agree with TRBD1. Germline CDR1 reads SGHTA; CDR2 reads FQGNSA. The V gene end was trimmed by 3 bases and the J gene end by 4 bases; junction bases not matched to a gene: 14. CDR3 length: 18 residues. CDR3: CASSFRQGTTGVYNEQFF. CDR3 DNA sequence: TGTGCCAGCAGCTTCAGACAGGGGACGACTGGGGTTTACAATGAGCAGTTCTTC. Based on the CDR3 plus reference TRBV7-2 and TRBJ2-1, the full variable domain is GAGVSQSPSNKVTEKGKDVELRCDPISGHTALYWYRQSLGQGLEFLIYFQGNSAPDKSGLPSDRFSAERTGGSVSTLTIQRTQQEDSAVYLCASSFRQGTTGVYNEQFFGPGTRLTVL.

The chain employs TRBV6-5 and TRBJ1-1; D not certain. Trimming left V 5 bases short and J 2 bases short, with 9 bases between. This CDR3 has 13 amino acids. Per the germline V gene, CDR1 is MNHEY and CDR2 is SVGAGI. The CDR3 nucleotides read TGTGCCAGCAGTCAAGGGCAAAACACTGAAGCTTTCTTT. Protein sequence: CASSQGQNTEAFF.

The rearrangement uses TRBV7-9 and TRBJ1-4; no clear D gene. Germline values: CDR1 SEHNR, CDR2 FQNEAQ (reference sequence). The CDR3 is 15 amino acids. Trimming took off 5 bases at V and 4 bases at J, with 14 bases between the two ends. CDR3 sequence reads: CASSLQEDGNEKLFF. The CDR3, as DNA: TGTGCCAGCAGCCTCCAGGAGGACGGTAATGAAAAACTGTTTTTT.

In DNA form, the CDR3 reads TGTGCCAGCAGCTTAGGGCGGGGGACCGGGGAGCTGTTTTTT. Residues: CASSLGRGTGELFF. The chain joins TRBV11-3 to TRBJ2-2; 7 bases map to TRBD2. This CDR3 region has 14 residues. Germline CDR1 and CDR2: SGHNT and YENEEA. V lost 1 base to trimming and J lost 5 bases; unmatched junction nucleotides: 1.

This chain connects TRBV14 to TRBJ2-1, with 8 bases aligning to TRBD2. Trimming took 5 bases from V and 4 from J; bases not matched to a gene: 13. Germline lookup yields CDR1 SGHDN and CDR2 FVKESK. This CDR3 contains 17 residues. The CDR3 sequence: CASSAGSGGFTYNEQFF. The CDR3 coding sequence is TGTGCCAGCAGCGCGGGGAGCGGGGGATTCACGTACAATGAGCAGTTCTTC.

J is TRBJ1-2 and V is TRBV6-1, with 10 bases lining up with TRBD1. The CDR3 runs 15 residues. The V gene's germline CDR1 is MNHNS and CDR2 SASEGT. V lost 7 bases to trimming and J lost 4 bases; unmatched junction nucleotides: 9. CDR3 coding DNA: TGTGCCAGCACCTTAATGGGGGACAGGGGCTATGGCTACACCTTC. This translates into CASTLMGDRGYGYTF.

The chain couples TRBV30 to TRBJ2-5; D possibly corresponds to TRBD2 (6 bases). V gave up 3 bases and J gave up 4 bases, with 18 bases separating them. The CDR3 is 15 amino acids. In germline, CDR1 is GTSNPN, CDR2 SVGIG (reference sequence). The CDR3: CAWRAGRGMGETQYF. Here the CDR3 DNA reads TGTGCCTGGAGGGCTGGGCGGGGTATGGGAGAGACCCAGTACTTC.

The chain carries TRBV4-3 and TRBJ1-1, with D perhaps matching TRBD1 (6 bases). The V end was cut by 1 base, the J end by 4 bases, with 19 bases between. Germline CDR1 is LGHNA and CDR2 is YSLEER. There are 17 residues in the CDR3. The DNA for the CDR3 is TGCGCCAGCAGCCAAGGGGTGATTGGGGGCCGGAGCACTGAAGCTTTCTTT. Translation gives CASSQGVIGGRSTEAFF.

V usage is TRBV7-2 and J usage is TRBJ2-7, with TRBD1 identical over 12 bases. Germline values: CDR1 SGHTA, CDR2 FQGNSA. The J segment lost 5 bases and the V segment lost 4 bases, leaving 6 bases of the junction unmatched. The CDR3 has 15 residues. The DNA of the CDR3 is TGTGCCAGCAGCTCCCCGGGACAGGGGGCCCACGAGCAGTACTTC. Its translation is CASSSPGQGAHEQYF.

V and J are TRBV6-1 and TRBJ2-3; 13 bases are a match to TRBD2. The germline V gene encodes CDR1 MNHNS and CDR2 SASEGT. The CDR3 has 15 residues. V lost 7 bases to trimming and J lost 6 bases; unmatched junction nucleotides: 7. This CDR3 is CASTTSGGAPDTQYF. In nucleotides, the CDR3 is TGTGCCAGCACTACTAGCGGGGGGGCTCCCGATACGCAGTATTTT.

The chain carries TRBV5-4 and TRBJ2-3; TRBD2 aligns across 12 bases. Germline V gives CDR1 SGHNT, CDR2 YYREEE (reference sequence). J lost 1 base, V lost 3 bases, and 3 bases had no gene match. The CDR3 is 16 amino acids. The CDR3 sequence: CASSSRLAGGTDTQYF. CDR3 sequence (DNA): TGTGCCAGCAGCTCCCGACTAGCGGGGGGCACAGATACGCAGTATTTT. The whole variable domain, filled in from reference TRBV5-4 and TRBJ2-3, reads ETGVTQSPTHLIKTRGQQVTLRCSSQSGHNTVSWYQQALGQGPQFIFQYYREEENGRGNFPPRFSGLQFPNYSSELNVNALELDDSALYLCASSSRLAGGTDTQYFGPGTRLTVL.

This chain joins TRBV28 and TRBJ2-7; TRBD1 matches at 7 bases. The trim removed 4 bases at V and 4 bases at J, leaving 10 bases unmatched. CDR3 size: 15 residues. Per the germline V gene, CDR1 is MDHEN and CDR2 is SYDVKM. DNA for the CDR3: TGTGCCAGCAGTTCGAGGACAGGTGGTCAGTACGAGCAGTACTTC. Translated: CASSSRTGGQYEQYF.

This rearrangement joins TRBV6-6 to TRBJ1-1; D call uncertain. Looked up from germline, CDR1 is MNHNY and CDR2 is SVGAGI (reference sequence). Trimming took 6 bases from V and 3 from J, leaving 20 bases between them. The CDR3 covers 16 residues. CDR3: CASSPGRTLVDTEAFF. The DNA of the CDR3 is TGTGCCAGCAGCCCCGGCAGGACGTTAGTCGACACTGAAGCTTTCTTT.